One sample yielded the 21 T cell receptor beta chains listed below, sequenced in a study of T cells in Graves' hyperthyroidism and ophthalmopathy. TCR beta CDR3 region amplification was performed from RNA transcripts. In the first-round RT-PCR of the TCR CDR3, the HTBI primer set was used. Each CDR3 protein gets one entry after TCRdb re-called the multiplex PCR reads with MiXCR. The sample carries more than 550,000 distinct CDR3 sequences, roughly 17% recorded once. The sample consisted of blood. The receptors shown here come from a man aged 50-59 years with Graves' hyperthyroidism.

This clonotype was detected ten times or more. The CDR3 here is CASSYPSGGPYGYTF. CDR3 nucleotides: TGTGCCAGCAGTTACCCCTCTGGCGGGCCATATGGCTACACCTTC. The chain combines TRBV6-5 with TRBJ1-2; no reliable D call. Trimming removed 2 bases from V and 5 bases from J, with 15 bases in between. Germline CDR1 and CDR2: MNHEY and SVGAGI. This CDR3 comprises 15 residues.

For this clonotype: This may arise from a read error, as a much more abundant clone is one base away. The chain couples TRBV6-2 or TRBV6-3 to TRBJ2-7; a weak D match, TRBD1 (5 bases). The germline V gene has CDR1 MNHEY and CDR2 SVGEGT. CDR3 length: 14 amino acids. The CDR3 is CASSYGRVFYEHYF. As DNA, the CDR3 is TGTGCCAGCAGTTACGGCAGGGTTTTCTACGAGCATTACTTC.

This clonotype has only a few counts. The chain joins TRBV2 to TRBJ1-5, with 7 positions matching TRBD1. The CDR3 spans 18 residues. V gave up 8 bases and J gave up 2 bases; unmatched junction bases: 18. Germline values: CDR1 SNHLY, CDR2 FYNNEI. CDR3 residues: CASRGGSGGRSGNQPQHF. The CDR3 DNA reads as TGTGCCAGCCGGGGGGGGTCAGGGGGACGTTCTGGCAATCAGCCCCAGCATTTT. Full variable domain (remainder filled in from reference TRBV2 and TRBJ1-5): EPEVTQTPSHQVTQMGQEVILRCVPISNHLYFYWYRQILGQKVEFLVSFYNNEISEKSEIFDDQFSVERPDGSNFTLKIRSTKLEDSAMYFCASRGGSGGRSGNQPQHFGDGTRLSIL.

The chain combines TRBV6-2 or TRBV6-3 with TRBJ1-1; the match to TRBD1 covers 10 bases. The CDR3 is made up of 15 amino acids. Trimming at V came to 4 bases and at J to 6 bases, leaving 8 bases not matched to a gene. Germline CDR1 and CDR2: MNHEY and SVGEGT. The CDR3 here is CASSSQGTGAAEAFF. DNA of the CDR3: TGTGCCAGCAGTTCTCAAGGGACAGGGGCGGCTGAAGCTTTCTTT.

This clonotype was recorded only once. This sequence joins TRBV2 and TRBJ1-3; maybe TRBD1 (5 bases). CDR1 is SNHLY and CDR2 is FYNNEI in the germline V gene. The CDR3 is 15 amino acids. Deletions cut 5 bases from V and 4 bases from J, with 15 bases between. The CDR3, as DNA: TGTGCCAGCAGTTCCCCCAGGGTGAGCGGAAACACCATATATTTT. It specifies CASSSPRVSGNTIYF.

This clonotype was seen many times. This rearrangement joins TRBV6-2 or TRBV6-3 to TRBJ2-7, with D unresolved. Trimming shortened V by 6 bases and J by 2 bases, and 20 bases separated the two germline ends. This CDR3 is built from 16 residues. CDR1 and CDR2 from the germline V gene are MNHEY and SVGEGT. The CDR3 sequence is CASSKIYGSLTYEQYF. DNA for the CDR3: TGTGCCAGCAGCAAGATCTACGGCAGCCTAACCTACGAGCAGTACTTC.

This clonotype was found many times. The chain has TRBV11-2 and TRBJ2-7; the D gene could be TRBD1 or TRBD2 (5 bases each). The V gene's germline CDR1 is SGHAT and CDR2 FQNNGV. The CDR3 runs to 16 residues. Trimming took 5 bases from V and 1 from J, leaving 18 bases between them. In DNA form, the CDR3 reads TGTGCCAGCAGCCCAAGGGCAGGGCCGGGGTCCTACGAGCAGTACTTC. Translating it yields CASSPRAGPGSYEQYF.

For this clonotype: The junction does not match germline at one end; this may be a read error. The rearrangement links TRBV24-1 to TRBJ1-1; 9 bases align to TRBD1. Germline assignment: CDR1 KGHDR and CDR2 SFDVKD. The CDR3 covers 17 residues. The CDR3 is CATSDPGGTGSCTGAFF. The CDR3 DNA reads as TGTGCCACCAGTGATCCTGGTGGGACAGGGTCCTGCACTGGAGCTTTCTTT.

This clonotype showed up many times. The chain joins TRBV24-1 to TRBJ2-5; 9 bases agree with TRBD1. The CDR3 totals 15 residues. Germline CDR1 is KGHDR and CDR2 is SFDVKD. Trimming at V came to 3 bases and at J to 4 bases, leaving 5 bases not matched to a gene. The CDR3 bases are TGTGCCACCAGTGATCGGGGACAGGGACGAGAGACCCAGTACTTC. Amino acid sequence: CATSDRGQGRETQYF.

This clonotype has a handful of counts. V and J are TRBV30 and TRBJ2-1; D perhaps matches TRBD2 (6 bases). This CDR3 has 11 residues. With 0 bases removed from V and 12 bases from J, the gap between germline ends came to 9 bases. CDR1 and CDR2 (germline): GTSNPN, SVGIG (reference sequence). The CDR3, as DNA: TGTGCCTGGAGTGTTATCGGGGGGCAGTTCTTC. Residues: CAWSVIGGQFF. The full variable domain, with the rest looked up from reference TRBV30 and TRBJ2-1, is SQTIHQWPATLVQPVGSPLSLECTVEGTSNPNLYWYRQAAGRGLQLLFYSVGIGQISSEVPQNLSASRPQDRQFILSSKKLLLSDSGFYLCAWSVIGGQFFGPGTRLTVL.

This clonotype was observed a handful of times. V usage is TRBV18 and J usage is TRBJ2-2; no definite D call. The germline gives CDR1 KGHSH, CDR2 LQKENI. V was cut by 3 bases and J by 1 base, with 6 bases left in between. CDR3 length: 14 amino acids. The CDR3 is CASSPTMNTGELFF. CDR3 nucleotide sequence: TGTGCCAGCTCACCTACAATGAACACCGGGGAGCTGTTTTTT. Full variable domain (outside the CDR3, taken from reference TRBV18 and TRBJ2-2): NAGVMQNPRHLVRRRGQEARLRCSPMKGHSHVYWYRQLPEEGLKFMVYLQKENIIDESGMPKERFSAEFPKEGPSILRIQQVVRGDSAAYFCASSPTMNTGELFFGEGSRLTVL.

This clonotype was seen a few times. The rearrangement links TRBV7-8 to TRBJ2-2; 7 bases fit TRBD1. CDR1 and CDR2 from the germline V gene are SGHVS and FQNEAQ. CDR3 size: 16 residues. J lost 0 bases, V lost 4 bases, and 5 bases had no gene match. CDR3: CASSSGQRSNTGELFF. For the CDR3, the DNA is TGTGCCAGCAGCTCGGGACAGCGCTCGAACACCGGGGAGCTGTTTTTT.

In this sample, this clonotype turned up a few times. The V gene is TRBV19, the J gene TRBJ1-1; D unresolved. Trimming took 9 bases from V and 4 from J, leaving 12 bases between them. CDR3 size: 12 residues. From germline, CDR1 is LNHDA and CDR2 SQIVND (reference sequence). The DNA of the CDR3 is TGTGCCAGCCGGGAAGCGTCCACTGAAGCTTTCTTT. This codes for CASREASTEAFF.

The V call is TRBV18, the J call TRBJ2-1; a possible D gene is TRBD1 (6 bases). This CDR3 has 14 residues. The germline V gene has CDR1 KGHSH and CDR2 LQKENI. V was cut by 2 bases and J by 4 bases, with 9 bases left in between. This chain's CDR3 is CASSPDQGYNEQFF. CDR3 coding DNA: TGTGCCAGCTCACCAGACCAGGGGTACAATGAGCAGTTCTTC.

The rearrangement links TRBV9 to TRBJ2-3; either TRBD1 or TRBD2 may fit D (6 bases each). The CDR3 runs to 15 residues. CDR1 and CDR2 from the germline V gene are SGDLS and YYNGEE. With 3 bases removed from V and 4 bases from J, the gap between germline ends came to 15 bases. The CDR3 bases are TGTGCCAGCAGCGATTTAAGGGGGGCGGCAGATACGCAGTATTTT. It translates to CASSDLRGAADTQYF.

The chain has TRBV27 and TRBJ1-1; D is uncertain. The CDR3 is 13 amino acids. Trimming stripped 1 base from V and 3 bases from J, with 6 bases between. Germline V CDR1 and CDR2: MNHEY, SMNVEV (reference sequence). The chain's CDR3 is CASSLFRDTEAFF. DNA for the CDR3: TGTGCCAGCAGTTTATTTCGGGACACTGAAGCTTTCTTT.

The table lists this clonotype with many counts. The chain is built from TRBV27 and TRBJ1-6; D is undetermined. Per the germline V gene, CDR1 is MNHEY and CDR2 is SMNVEV (reference sequence). V lost 11 bases and J 7 bases, leaving 18 bases between the germline ends. The CDR3 sequence is 14 residues long. CDR3 sequence: CAGVGREKNSPLHF. CDR3 coding DNA: TGTGCCGGGGTAGGGAGAGAGAAAAATTCACCCCTCCACTTT.

This clonotype was seen ten or more times. The V and J genes are TRBV24-1 and TRBJ2-2; 10 bases align to TRBD1. The germline V gene encodes CDR1 KGHDR and CDR2 SFDVKD. This CDR3 contains 16 residues. Germline trimming cut 3 bases from V and 3 bases from J; bases unmatched to any gene: 3. CDR3 in DNA: TGTGCCACCAGTGATATGGGACAGGGGTACACCGGGGAGCTGTTTTTT. Residues: CATSDMGQGYTGELFF.

V gene TRBV5-6 combines with J gene TRBJ2-7, with 9 positions matching TRBD2. Trimming took 3 bases from V and 5 from J; bases not matched to a gene: 6. Germline V lookup: CDR1 SGHDT, CDR2 YYEEEE. The CDR3 has 14 residues. In nucleotides, the CDR3 is TGTGCCAGCAGCTGGGGGACTAGCTTCCACGAGCAGTACTTC. Protein product: CASSWGTSFHEQYF.

This clonotype has at least ten counts. The chain couples TRBV2 to TRBJ1-2; 11 bases fit TRBD1. The J segment lost 6 bases and the V segment lost 6 bases, leaving 6 bases of the junction unmatched. Per the germline V gene, CDR1 is SNHLY and CDR2 is FYNNEI. CDR3 length: 14 residues. CDR3 region: CASRGTGGSHGYTF. The DNA of the CDR3 is TGTGCCAGCAGAGGGACAGGGGGGTCCCATGGCTACACCTTC.

The table lists this clonotype with many counts. Compared with germline, one end of the junction differs, possibly owing to a read error. This chain uses TRBV5-1 with TRBJ2-7; TRBD1 might be the D (5 bases). The germline gives CDR1 SGHRS, CDR2 YFSETQ. The CDR3 is made up of 12 amino acids. The chain's CDR3 is CASSLGPGEQYF. CDR3 sequence (DNA): TGTGCCAGCAGCTTGGGGCCAGGGGAGCAGTACTTC.